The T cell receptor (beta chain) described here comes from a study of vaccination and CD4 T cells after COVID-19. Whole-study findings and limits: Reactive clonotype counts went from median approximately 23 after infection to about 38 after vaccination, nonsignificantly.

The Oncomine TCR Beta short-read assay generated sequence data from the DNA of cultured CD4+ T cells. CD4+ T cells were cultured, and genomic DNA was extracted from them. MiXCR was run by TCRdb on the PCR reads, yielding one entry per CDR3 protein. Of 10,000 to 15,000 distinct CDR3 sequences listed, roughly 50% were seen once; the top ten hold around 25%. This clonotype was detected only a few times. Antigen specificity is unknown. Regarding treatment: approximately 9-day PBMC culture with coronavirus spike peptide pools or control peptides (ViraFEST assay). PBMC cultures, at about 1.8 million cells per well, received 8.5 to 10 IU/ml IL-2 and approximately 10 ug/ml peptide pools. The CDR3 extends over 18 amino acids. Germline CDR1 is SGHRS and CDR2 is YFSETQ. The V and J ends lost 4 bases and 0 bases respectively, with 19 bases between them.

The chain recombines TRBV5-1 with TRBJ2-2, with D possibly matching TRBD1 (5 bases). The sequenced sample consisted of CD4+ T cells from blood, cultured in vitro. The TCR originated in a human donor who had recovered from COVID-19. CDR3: CASSPSPAGPTNTGELFF. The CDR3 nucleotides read TGCGCCAGCAGCCCTTCCCCGGCAGGGCCTACGAACACCGGGGAGCTGTTTTTT. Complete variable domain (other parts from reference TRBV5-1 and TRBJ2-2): KAGVTQTPRYLIKTRGQQVTLSCSPISGHRSVSWYQQTPGQGLQFLFEYFSETQRNKGNFPGRFSGRQFSNSRSEMNVSTLELGDSALYLCASSPSPAGPTNTGELFFGEGSRLTVL.